The 27 T cell receptor beta chains presented below share a single source sample, sequenced in a study of T cells in Graves' hyperthyroidism and ophthalmopathy. Regions amplified from RNA transcripts were the TCR beta CDR3 regions. A set of HTBI primers served as the primers for a first-round RT-PCR of the TCR CDR3. Each CDR3 protein is one row after TCRdb ran MiXCR on the multiplex PCR reads. Of fewer than 550,000 distinct CDR3 sequences listed, approximately 14% are singletons. The specimen was blood. The origin of the receptors is a woman aged 18-29 years with Graves' hyperthyroidism.

The chain carries TRBV10-3 and TRBJ2-5; weak D call: TRBD1 (5 bases). Germline CDR1 is ENHRY and CDR2 is SYGVKD. Trimming removed 3 bases from V and 1 base from J, with 6 bases in between. This CDR3 is built from 13 residues. CDR3 DNA: TGTGCCATCAGTGATGGGGCCCAAGAGACCCAGTACTTC. It is translated as CAISDGAQETQYF.

This clonotype was detected many times. This chain links TRBV11-2 with TRBJ2-7, with D tentatively TRBD1 or TRBD2 (5 bases each). The CDR3 runs to 14 residues. CDR1 SGHAT and CDR2 FQNNGV come from the germline V gene. V was cut by 5 bases and J by 0 bases, with 11 bases left in between. CDR3: CASSATGTSYEQYF. The CDR3, as DNA: TGTGCCAGCAGCGCTACCGGGACCTCCTACGAGCAGTACTTC.

This clonotype showed up many times. The chain uses TRBV5-6 and TRBJ2-3, with D possibly being TRBD1 (5 bases). The CDR3 consists of 21 residues. The germline gives CDR1 SGHDT, CDR2 YYEEEE. V lost 5 bases to trimming and J lost 4 bases, with 35 bases between them. The CDR3 nucleotides read TGTGCCAGCAGGCACCGCTTCAGGGTTTCACCGGACCCCGACCCCCCAGATACGCAGTATTTT. As protein: CASRHRFRVSPDPDPPDTQYF.

The CDR3 spells CAIIATIQGLNTIYF. Written as DNA, the CDR3 is TGTGCCATCATTGCGACAATCCAGGGGCTAAACACCATATATTTT. This sequence joins TRBV10-3 and TRBJ1-3, with a possible D match to TRBD1 (6 bases). Trimming took off 7 bases at V and 6 bases at J, with 19 bases between the two ends. Per germline, CDR1 ENHRY and CDR2 SYGVKD. This CDR3 has 15 amino acids.

In DNA, the CDR3 is TGTGCCAGTAGTACGACAGGGGATTTTTCACCCCTCCACTTT. It encodes CASSTTGDFSPLHF. V is TRBV19 and J is TRBJ1-6; 8 bases map to TRBD1. The CDR3 spans 14 residues. V lost 4 bases and J lost 9; bases outside the gene matches: 5. Germline CDR1 LNHDA, CDR2 SQIVND (reference sequence).

This clonotype was detected ten times or more. The chain recombines TRBV27 with TRBJ2-7, with D maybe TRBD1 (5 bases). This CDR3 contains 17 residues. V gave up 4 bases and J gave up 5 bases, with 24 bases separating them. Germline V gene data show CDR1 as MNHEY and CDR2 as SMNVEV (reference sequence). The CDR3 bases are TGTGCCAGCAGTTCCCCAATTGGGTGGCAGGGTCGGCACGAGCAGTACTTC. Translation: CASSSPIGWQGRHEQYF.

V and J are TRBV6-5 and TRBJ1-3; D is unresolved. V lost 0 bases to trimming and J lost 0 bases, with 9 bases between them. The germline CDR1 and CDR2 sequences are MNHEY and SVGAGI. The CDR3 has 16 residues. This chain's CDR3 is CASSYSRQSSGNTIYF. Written as DNA, the CDR3 is TGTGCCAGCAGTTACTCTCGGCAGAGCTCTGGAAACACCATATATTTT.

This clonotype was found many times. The rearrangement uses TRBV2 and TRBJ1-4; tentatively, D is TRBD1 (5 bases). Germline V gives CDR1 SNHLY, CDR2 FYNNEI. This CDR3 is built from 14 residues. Trimming stripped 8 bases from V and 8 bases from J, with 18 bases between. The CDR3 DNA sequence: TGTGCCAGCCTGGGGGGGGGGAAAGGGGAAAAACTGTTTTTT. Encoded protein: CASLGGGKGEKLFF.

Many counts were recorded for this clonotype. V usage is TRBV5-4 and J usage is TRBJ2-5; the D gene is possibly TRBD1 (8 bases). V lost 4 bases and J lost 2, with 15 bases in between. This CDR3 is built from 15 residues. Germline-derived CDR1 and CDR2 are SGHNT and YYREEE (reference sequence). The CDR3 loop is CASSTGGARQETQYF. As DNA, the CDR3 is TGTGCCAGCAGCACAGGGGGGGCGCGGCAAGAGACCCAGTACTTC. The full variable domain, rest sourced from reference TRBV5-4 and TRBJ2-5, is ETGVTQSPTHLIKTRGQQVTLRCSSQSGHNTVSWYQQALGQGPQFIFQYYREEENGRGNFPPRFSGLQFPNYSSELNVNALELDDSALYLCASSTGGARQETQYFGPGTRLLVL.

This chain uses TRBV7-3 with TRBJ2-1, with unresolved D. Per germline, CDR1 SGHTA and CDR2 FQGTGA. CDR3 length: 14 amino acids. V was clipped by 8 bases and J by 0 bases, with 11 bases between them. The DNA of the CDR3 is TGTGCCAGCTCGCAGCAACACTCCTACAATGAGCAGTTCTTC. Its translation: CASSQQHSYNEQFF. The variable domain in full, completed from reference TRBV7-3 and TRBJ2-1, reads GAGVSQTPSNKVTEKGKYVELRCDPISGHTALYWYRQSLGQGPEFLIYFQGTGAADDSGLPNDRFFAVRPEGSVSTLKIQRTERGDSAVYLCASSQQHSYNEQFFGPGTRLTVL.

This clonotype was counted many times. The J gene is TRBJ1-6, the V gene TRBV28, with D possibly being TRBD1 (6 bases). Deletions cut 5 bases from V and 4 bases from J, with 9 bases between. The CDR3 length is 14 residues. Germline lookup yields CDR1 MDHEN and CDR2 SYDVKM. The chain's CDR3 is CASSLGAYNSPLHF. DNA of the CDR3: TGTGCCAGCAGTCTGGGGGCTTATAATTCACCCCTCCACTTT.

This clonotype came up many times. This chain joins TRBV20-1 and TRBJ2-5, with D maybe TRBD2 (7 bases). CDR3 length: 12 residues. CDR1 DFQATT and CDR2 SNEGSKA come from the germline V gene (reference sequence). V was trimmed by 5 bases and J by 4 bases, leaving 11 bases between them. Here the CDR3 DNA reads TGCAGTGCTCCGAGGGGGGGAGAGACCCAGTACTTC. The encoded protein is CSAPRGGETQYF.

This clonotype was counted between two and nine times. J is TRBJ2-7 and V is TRBV20-1; the D gene is possibly TRBD1 (5 bases). The CDR3 covers 13 residues. Trimming left V 0 bases short and J 4 bases short, with 10 bases between. Germline-derived CDR1 and CDR2 are DFQATT and SNEGSKA (reference sequence). The chain's CDR3 is CSAREGVVYEQYF. CDR3 in DNA: TGCAGTGCTAGAGAAGGGGTAGTTTACGAGCAGTACTTC.

A word on this clonotype: A single base separates this from a much larger clone, so it may be a read error. J is TRBJ1-4 and V is TRBV2, with 7 bases matching TRBD1. Trimming cost V 6 bases and J 10 bases; bases outside gene matches: 17. The CDR3 consists of 16 residues. The germline gives CDR1 SNHLY, CDR2 FYNNEI. The CDR3 is CASRLTGQGGRRKLFF. The CDR3, as DNA: TGTGCCAGCAGGTTGACAGGGCAAGGGGGGCGTCGAAAACTGTTTTTT.

This clonotype was observed a few times. The V gene is TRBV4-1, the J gene TRBJ2-7, with TRBD2 matching 11 bases. Germline V gene sequence: CDR1 MGHRA, CDR2 YSYEKL. The CDR3 spans 15 residues. V shed 2 bases and J 3 bases; nucleotides not matched to a gene: 3. CDR3 protein: CASSQQGLADYEQYF. The CDR3, as DNA: TGCGCCAGCAGCCAACAGGGACTAGCGGACTACGAGCAGTACTTC.

There are many counts of this clonotype. The rearrangement uses TRBV6-1 and TRBJ1-5; 7 nucleotides line up with TRBD1. After removal of 5 bases from V and 4 bases from J, the junction contained 11 bases not matched to a gene. This CDR3 region has 16 residues. Germline values: CDR1 MNHNS, CDR2 SASEGT. The CDR3 DNA sequence: TGTGCCAGCAGTTCCAAAAGACAGGGCACAAATCAGCCCCAGCATTTT. This gives the protein CASSSKRQGTNQPQHF.

The rearrangement uses TRBV24-1 and TRBJ2-5; D ambiguous. The V gene lost 1 base and the J gene lost 2 bases, with 7 bases spanning the gap. CDR3 size: 14 residues. Germline assignment: CDR1 KGHDR and CDR2 SFDVKD. The CDR3 is CATSDFDSQETQYF. Here the CDR3 DNA reads TGTGCCACCAGTGATTTCGACTCACAAGAGACCCAGTACTTC.

The sample holds many counts of this clonotype. The rearrangement links TRBV7-3 to TRBJ1-2; D perhaps matches TRBD1 (5 bases). Trimming removed 5 bases at V and 8 bases at J, with 12 bases between. Germline V gene sequence: CDR1 SGHTA, CDR2 FQGTGA. The CDR3 sequence is 12 residues long. The CDR3: CASSPGAKGYTF. CDR3 bases: TGTGCCAGCAGCCCCGGGGCCAAGGGCTACACCTTC.

This clonotype appeared many times. The chain employs TRBV20-1 and TRBJ1-2; 9 bases are a match to TRBD1. Trimming cost V 6 bases and J 4 bases; bases outside gene matches: 3. The CDR3 has 12 amino acids. Germline V gene data show CDR1 as DFQATT and CDR2 as SNEGSKA (reference sequence). The CDR3 sequence: CSASDRGYGYTF. Here the CDR3 DNA reads TGCAGTGCCTCGGACAGGGGCTATGGCTACACCTTC.

Written as DNA, the CDR3 is TGTGCCAGCAGTCGACTAGCGGGAGAGGGCACAGATACGCAGTATTTT. It translates to CASSRLAGEGTDTQYF. The chain uses TRBV28 and TRBJ2-3; 12 nucleotides align to TRBD2. This CDR3 comprises 16 residues. V trimming: 5 bases; J trimming: 1 base; junction bases outside the gene matches: 4. The germline V gene encodes CDR1 MDHEN and CDR2 SYDVKM.

This clonotype has a handful of counts. The V gene is TRBV9, the J gene TRBJ2-3; maybe TRBD1 (6 bases). CDR3 length equals 14 residues. From germline, CDR1 is SGDLS and CDR2 YYNGEE. V lost 3 bases to trimming and J lost 4 bases, with 12 bases between them. CDR3 coding DNA: TGTGCCAGCAGCGCCAACAGGGTTGCAGATACGCAGTATTTT. It specifies CASSANRVADTQYF.

In this sample, this clonotype turned up many times. The rearrangement links TRBV6-1 to TRBJ2-5; 9 bases align to TRBD2. Germline assignment: CDR1 MNHNS and CDR2 SASEGT. CDR3 size: 15 residues. V lost 6 bases to trimming and J lost 0 bases; unmatched junction nucleotides: 5. CDR3 amino acids: CASRPSGGNQETQYF. The CDR3 DNA reads as TGTGCCAGCAGACCAAGCGGGGGGAACCAAGAGACCCAGTACTTC.

This clonotype was seen many times. The V gene is TRBV12-3 or TRBV12-4, the J gene TRBJ1-5; 12 bases are a match to TRBD1. Trimming cost V 5 bases and J 1 base; bases outside gene matches: 9. The CDR3 totals 18 residues. The CDR3: CASSQRDRGLGSNQPQHF. The CDR3 coding sequence is TGTGCCAGCAGTCAGAGGGACAGGGGGCTTGGGAGCAATCAGCCCCAGCATTTT.

The table lists this clonotype with a few counts. This sequence may be a read error, since a much larger clone differs from it by one base. The chain is built from TRBV7-2 and TRBJ1-2; D remains ambiguous. Trimming took 1 base from V and 5 from J, leaving 11 bases between them. The CDR3 totals 14 residues. Germline CDR1 reads SGHTA; CDR2 reads FQGNSA. CDR3 residues: CASSLEAQAYGYTF. The CDR3 coding sequence is TGTGCCAGCAGCTTAGAGGCACAAGCTTATGGCTACACCTTC.

This clonotype was counted many times. The chain uses TRBV28 and TRBJ2-1; the match to TRBD2 covers 11 bases. J lost 3 bases, V lost 3 bases, and 10 bases had no gene match. In germline, CDR1 is MDHEN, CDR2 SYDVKM. This CDR3 is 18 amino acids long. The CDR3 DNA is TGTGCCAGCAGTTTCCCAACACTAGCGGGAGCCCGCTACAATGAGCAGTTCTTC. Amino acid sequence: CASSFPTLAGARYNEQFF.

This clonotype was observed at least ten times. The V call is TRBV28, the J call TRBJ1-1, with D uncertain. V lost 6 bases, J lost 4 bases, and 12 bases lay in between. This CDR3 region has 13 residues. Germline V gives CDR1 MDHEN, CDR2 SYDVKM. DNA for the CDR3: TGTGCCAGCAGAGTGCGAAGGGCCACTGAAGCTTTCTTT. Its translation is CASRVRRATEAFF.

This clonotype occurred a few times. The chain is built from TRBV5-4 and TRBJ2-3, with D perhaps matching TRBD1 (5 bases). The CDR3 length is 15 residues. Germline V gene sequence: CDR1 SGHNT, CDR2 YYREEE (reference sequence). V lost 1 base, J lost 4 bases, and 13 bases lay in between. The CDR3 is CASSLQAGIADTQYF. The CDR3 nucleotides are TGTGCCAGCAGCTTGCAGGCAGGGATCGCAGATACGCAGTATTTT.